The 18 T cell receptor beta chains below were found in one sample sequenced in a study of blood T cells in healthy people across ages. Together with a sample-barcoded 5' primer, a J-beta primer mix was included in a second PCR lasting roughly 6 to 12 cycles. One entry per CDR3 protein results from TCRdb running MiXCR on the 5' RACE reads. The sample holds some 1.7 million distinct CDR3 sequences, 28% seen once. Sequencing was done on a sample of blood. The receptors shown here come from a woman between 25 and 40 years old in good health.

This clonotype was detected a few times. The chain carries TRBV4-2 and TRBJ2-1, with D unresolved. The J call is uncertain, as TRBJ2-7 better fits the DNA end. Looked up from germline, CDR1 is LGHNA and CDR2 is YNFKEQ. CDR3 length equals 13 residues. CDR3 DNA: TGTGCCAGCAGCCAAGATCGATACAATGAGCAGTACTTC. This gives the protein CASSQDRYNEQYF.

This clonotype came up many times. This chain connects TRBV9 to TRBJ2-3, with 7 nucleotides matching TRBD1. Germline loops: CDR1 SGDLS, CDR2 YYNGEE. Trimming took 4 bases from V and 0 from J; bases not matched to a gene: 2. CDR3 length equals 14 residues. The CDR3 loop is CASSTRGSTDTQYF. CDR3 nucleotides: TGTGCCAGCAGCACCAGGGGGAGCACAGATACGCAGTATTTT.

The gene calls are TRBV12-3 or TRBV12-4 and TRBJ1-6; TRBD1 is a possible D gene (6 bases). The CDR3 is 15 residues long. Trimming left V 6 bases short and J 5 bases short, with 14 bases between. The CDR3 sequence is CASRGGPAHNSPLHF. In DNA form, the CDR3 reads TGTGCCAGCAGGGGGGGGCCAGCCCATAATTCACCCCTCCACTTT.

This clonotype has a single count. The gene calls are TRBV7-3 and TRBJ2-4; D is possibly TRBD1 (6 bases). Germline V gene data show CDR1 as SGHTA and CDR2 as FQGTGA. V dropped 8 bases and J dropped 13 bases, with 24 bases sitting between them. The CDR3 runs to 14 residues. The CDR3 region has the DNA TGTGCCAGCTCGCAGAGGAATAGGGACAATGAGCAGTACTTC. Translated: CASSQRNRDNEQYF.

This chain joins TRBV12-3 or TRBV12-4 and TRBJ1-4, with D possibly being TRBD1 (5 bases). CDR3 length: 16 residues. Trimming removed 2 bases from V and 8 bases from J, with 18 bases in between. The CDR3 loop is CASSLYRGRAAEKLFF. The CDR3 bases are TGTGCCAGCAGTTTATATCGCGGCAGGGCGGCCGAAAAACTGTTTTTT.

The chain uses TRBV11-2 and TRBJ2-5, with D maybe TRBD1 (5 bases). The germline gives CDR1 SGHAT, CDR2 FQNNGV. The V gene lost 0 bases and the J gene lost 5 bases, with 10 bases spanning the gap. The CDR3 extends over 14 amino acids. The DNA of the CDR3 is TGTGCCAGCAGCTTAGATTGGGCAGGGGAGACCCAGTACTTC. Its translation is CASSLDWAGETQYF.

This clonotype was recorded only once. This may come from a read error, since a much larger clone is one base off. The V and J genes are TRBV3-1 and TRBJ2-6; TRBD1 matches at 7 bases. The CDR3 runs 19 residues. The germline V gene encodes CDR1 LGHDT and CDR2 YNNKEL (reference sequence). The CDR3: CASSRITGDLFSGVNVLTF. The CDR3 nucleotides read TGTGCCAGCAGCCGCATTACAGGGGACCTCTTCTCTGGGGTCAACGTCCTGACTTTC.

The chain links TRBV7-9 to TRBJ1-2; the D is unclear. Per the germline V gene, CDR1 is SEHNR and CDR2 is FQNEAQ (reference sequence). The CDR3 is 12 amino acids. The V end lost 3 bases, the J end lost 8 bases, and 10 bases lay between the germline ends. CDR3 residues: CASSFSGVGYTF. CDR3 nucleotide sequence: TGTGCCAGCAGCTTCTCCGGGGTAGGCTACACCTTC.

This chain joins TRBV12-3 or TRBV12-4 and TRBJ1-1; tentative D call: TRBD1 (5 bases). The V end lost 7 bases, the J end lost 0 bases, and 12 bases lay between the germline ends. The CDR3 is made up of 14 amino acids. Written as DNA, the CDR3 is TGTGCCAGCATCCGGGGACGGATGAACACTGAAGCTTTCTTT. Translating gives CASIRGRMNTEAFF.

This clonotype was detected a few times. The CDR3 here is CASSPLAGADHSSYEQYF. Here the CDR3 DNA reads TGTGCCAGCAGTCCCCTAGCAGGGGCCGACCACAGCTCCTACGAGCAGTACTTC. The chain carries TRBV12-3 or TRBV12-4 and TRBJ2-7; possibly TRBD1 for D (6 bases). V was trimmed by 5 bases and J by 0 bases, leaving 23 bases between them. The CDR3 has 18 amino acids.

In its sample, this clonotype was seen many times. The chain is built from TRBV6-5 and TRBJ2-7, with TRBD1 identical over 8 bases. The V and J ends lost 6 bases and 7 bases, in that order; junction bases with no gene match: 8. CDR3 size: 13 residues. The V gene's germline CDR1 is MNHEY and CDR2 SVGAGI. The CDR3 sequence: CASSSTGAGEQYF. Written as DNA, the CDR3 is TGTGCCAGCAGCTCGACAGGGGCGGGAGAGCAGTACTTC.

The rearrangement joins TRBV12-3 or TRBV12-4 to TRBJ2-7, with 9 positions matching TRBD1. This CDR3 is built from 14 residues. Trimming cost V 6 bases and J 2 bases; bases outside gene matches: 5. The CDR3: CASRLTGGTYEQYF. In nucleotides, the CDR3 is TGTGCCAGCAGGCTGACAGGGGGAACCTACGAGCAGTACTTC.

Note on this clonotype: Being one base from a much bigger clone, this may be a read error. V is TRBV5-8 and J is TRBJ2-3; no firm D call. The CDR3 is 15 amino acids. Germline V lookup: CDR1 SGHTS, CDR2 YDEGEE. The V and J ends lost 4 bases and 0 bases respectively, with 12 bases between them. CDR3 sequence (DNA): TGTGCCAGCAGCACGAGCGAGTCTAGCACAGATACGCAGTATTTT. It translates to CASSTSESSTDTQYF.

The table lists this clonotype with many counts. V usage is TRBV18 and J usage is TRBJ2-1, with D uncertain. CDR3 length: 15 amino acids. Per germline, CDR1 KGHSH and CDR2 LQKENI. Trimming shortened V by 4 bases and J by 3 bases, and 13 bases separated the two germline ends. The CDR3 loop is CASSQEPGNYNEQFF. CDR3 DNA sequence: TGTGCCAGCTCACAAGAACCTGGAAACTACAATGAGCAGTTCTTC.

Ten or more counts support this clonotype. The V call is TRBV6-2 or TRBV6-3, the J call TRBJ2-4; TRBD2 is a possible D gene (7 bases). Looked up from germline, CDR1 is MNHEY and CDR2 is SVGEGT. The CDR3 loop spans 17 amino acids. Trimming took 7 bases from V and 0 from J, leaving 19 bases between them. The CDR3 reads CASKDPGGQLAKNIQYF. As DNA, the CDR3 is TGTGCCAGCAAGGACCCCGGGGGGCAACTAGCCAAAAACATTCAGTACTTC.

The chain is built from TRBV6-6 and TRBJ2-1, with D possibly TRBD1 on 6 matching bases. V gave up 8 bases and J gave up 4 bases, with 15 bases separating them. Germline loops: CDR1 MNHNY, CDR2 SVGAGI (reference sequence). The length of the CDR3 is 14 residues. The chain's CDR3 is CASSRDRPYNEQFF. The CDR3 DNA sequence: TGTGCCAGCTCCCGAGACAGGCCTTACAATGAGCAGTTCTTC.

This clonotype was picked up a small number of times. The V and J genes are TRBV30 and TRBJ1-5; D possibly corresponds to TRBD1 (5 bases). This CDR3 has 14 residues. Trimming pared 0 bases from V and 3 bases from J, leaving 9 bases between. The V gene's germline CDR1 is GTSNPN and CDR2 SVGIG (reference sequence). CDR3 DNA: TGTGCCTGGAGTGTGGGGCAGCTCAATCAGCCCCAGCATTTT. Protein: CAWSVGQLNQPQHF. The full variable domain, with the rest looked up from reference TRBV30 and TRBJ1-5, is SQTIHQWPATLVQPVGSPLSLECTVEGTSNPNLYWYRQAAGRGLQLLFYSVGIGQISSEVPQNLSASRPQDRQFILSSKKLLLSDSGFYLCAWSVGQLNQPQHFGDGTRLSIL.

This chain joins TRBV7-9 and TRBJ1-1, with D possibly TRBD1 on 5 matching bases. The V end lost 5 bases, the J end lost 3 bases, and 13 bases lay between the germline ends. The CDR3 runs 14 residues. Germline V gene data show CDR1 as SEHNR and CDR2 as FQNEAQ (reference sequence). CDR3 sequence: CASSPAGPHTEAFF. The CDR3 DNA is TGTGCCAGCAGCCCTGCGGGACCACACACTGAAGCTTTCTTT.